The 4 T cell receptor beta chains presented below share a single source sample, sequenced in a study of CD8 T cells in ankylosing spondylitis. TCRdb passed the 5' RACE reads through MiXCR, listing each CDR3 protein once. The top ten hold about 15% of the sample, which has roughly 190,000 distinct CDR3 sequences, more than 10% seen once. Sequencing was carried out using blood, either unsorted or a sorted T cell fraction (not recorded which). Every receptor here comes from a male donor with ankylosing spondylitis or in good health (not recorded which).

The V gene is TRBV5-4, the J gene TRBJ2-3; maybe TRBD1 (6 bases). The CDR3 is made up of 12 amino acids. Trimming stripped 3 bases from V and 6 bases from J, with 8 bases between. CDR1 is SGHNT and CDR2 is YYREEE in the germline V gene (reference sequence). The CDR3 nucleotides are TGTGCCAGCAGCTGGACAGTTGATACGCAGTATTTT. The encoded protein is CASSWTVDTQYF.

This clonotype has a handful of counts. The rearrangement uses TRBV20-1 and TRBJ2-7; no reliable D call. The V end was cut by 3 bases, the J end by 2 bases, with 14 bases between. Germline V gives CDR1 DFQATT, CDR2 SNEGSKA (reference sequence). This CDR3 contains 14 residues. CDR3 in DNA: TGCAGTGCTAGGGGGTCGGGCTGGGCCTACGAGCAGTACTTC. Its translation: CSARGSGWAYEQYF.

In this sample, this clonotype turned up a few times. V and J are TRBV7-9 and TRBJ1-4, with TRBD1 identical over 12 bases. Unmatched junction bases numbered 2, after V lost 4 bases and J lost 8 bases. There are 14 residues in the CDR3. Germline V gives CDR1 SEHNR, CDR2 FQNEAQ (reference sequence). The CDR3 reads CASSSGTGGEKLFF. As DNA, the CDR3 is TGTGCCAGCAGCTCAGGGACAGGGGGCGAAAAACTGTTTTTT. The whole variable domain, remainder taken from reference TRBV7-9 and TRBJ1-4, is DTGVSQNPRHKITKRGQNVTFRCDPISEHNRLYWYRQTLGQGPEFLTYFQNEAQLEKSRLLSDRFSAERPKGSFSTLEIQRTEQGDSAMYLCASSSGTGGEKLFFGSGTQLSVL.

The chain couples TRBV20-1 to TRBJ1-1; 7 nucleotides align to TRBD1. V trimming: 6 bases; J trimming: 5 bases; junction bases outside the gene matches: 12. The CDR3 has 14 amino acids. In germline, CDR1 is DFQATT, CDR2 SNEGSKA (reference sequence). CDR3 in amino acids: CSATWGQGVTEAFF. In nucleotides, the CDR3 is TGCAGTGCCACATGGGGGCAGGGGGTAACTGAAGCTTTCTTT.